Below, 22 T cell receptor beta chains from the same sample are listed, as sequenced in a study of memory CD4+ T cells and cytomegalovirus serostatus. The sort gate was single viable CD3+CD4+CD8-CD45RO+ cells for memory CD4+ T cells. Some clones are missing from TCRdb's copy, which holds only in-frame ones; the method was immunoSEQ multiplex PCR. Among approximately 65,000 clones, roughly three quarters were seen once, and the ten largest hold about 0.9%. Source material: memory CD4+ T cells from blood. The receptors originated from an adult in good health and CMV-seronegative.

This chain uses TRBV13 with TRBJ2-7; D is undetermined. Trimming removed 5 bases from V and 6 bases from J, with 14 bases in between. The CDR3 has 13 amino acids. Germline CDR1 reads PRHDT; CDR2 reads FYEKMQ (reference sequence). CDR3 residues: CASSPRLPSEQYF. The CDR3 DNA follows: TGTGCCAGCAGCCCCCGACTGCCAAGCGAGCAGTACTTC.

The chain carries TRBV5-4 and TRBJ2-4; 11 nucleotides align to TRBD1. The CDR3 covers 15 residues. V shed 0 bases and J 8 bases; nucleotides not matched to a gene: 4. Germline lookup yields CDR1 SGHNT and CDR2 YYREEE (reference sequence). CDR3 loop: CASSLEGTGGDIQYF. CDR3 sequence (DNA): TGTGCCAGCAGCTTGGAGGGGACAGGGGGGGACATTCAGTACTTC.

The V and J genes are TRBV18 and TRBJ2-7, with TRBD2 identical over 11 bases. Germline V gene data show CDR1 as KGHSH and CDR2 as LQKENI. This CDR3 is built from 14 residues. The junction had 5 bases not matched to a gene; V was cut back by 6 bases and J by 4 bases. The CDR3 region has the DNA TGTGCCAGCTCCTCCCTAGCGGGAGGTTACGAGCAGTACTTC. Translation gives CASSSLAGGYEQYF.

The chain links TRBV16 to TRBJ1-2, with D uncertain. The CDR3 covers 11 residues. The germline V gene encodes CDR1 KGHSY and CDR2 FQNENV. V was shortened by 2 bases and J by 8 bases, with 6 bases between the two germline ends. The CDR3 spells CASSQLRGYTF. The CDR3, as DNA: TGTGCCAGCAGCCAACTGCGCGGCTACACCTTC.

The chain links TRBV28 to TRBJ1-2, with 11 bases aligning to TRBD1. The CDR3 loop spans 16 amino acids. V lost 5 bases and J lost 5; bases outside the gene matches: 10. In germline, CDR1 is MDHEN, CDR2 SYDVKM. The CDR3 coding sequence is TGTGCCAGCAGTCTTCCTACGGACAGGGGGCTTTATGGCTACACCTTC. Residues: CASSLPTDRGLYGYTF.

CDR3 DNA sequence: TGTGCCAGCAGTCCTAGGACTAGCGGGACCAATGAGCAGTTCTTC. This sequence encodes CASSPRTSGTNEQFF. The chain is built from TRBV6-6 and TRBJ2-1, with 12 bases fitting TRBD2. Germline trimming cut 5 bases from V and 6 bases from J; bases unmatched to any gene: 5. The CDR3 contains 15 residues. Germline V gene data show CDR1 as MNHNY and CDR2 as SVGAGI (reference sequence).

The genes are TRBV19 and TRBJ1-5; 10 bases agree with TRBD1. The germline V gene encodes CDR1 LNHDA and CDR2 SQIVND (reference sequence). The CDR3 sequence is 14 residues long. Trimming took 4 bases from V and 6 from J; bases not matched to a gene: 3. CDR3 sequence (DNA): TGTGCCAGTAGTAGGGGGACAGGGGTTCAGCCCCAGCATTTT. Amino acid sequence: CASSRGTGVQPQHF. The whole variable domain, remainder taken from reference TRBV19 and TRBJ1-5, is DGGITQSPKYLFRKEGQNVTLSCEQNLNHDAMYWYRQDPGQGLRLIYYSQIVNDFQKGDIAEGYSVSREKKESFPLTVTSAQKNPTAFYLCASSRGTGVQPQHFGDGTRLSIL.

J is TRBJ2-2 and V is TRBV6-1, with 9 bases aligning to TRBD2. With 5 bases clipped from V and 6 bases from J, the junction kept 7 bases outside the gene matches. CDR1 and CDR2 (germline): MNHNS, SASEGT. This CDR3 contains 15 residues. CDR3 coding DNA: TGTGCCAGCAGTAATAGCGGGAGCCTGGCCGGGGAGCTGTTTTTT. As protein: CASSNSGSLAGELFF.

This clone was seen only a few times. This rearrangement joins TRBV27 to TRBJ1-1; D is perhaps TRBD1 (6 bases). The CDR3 loop spans 16 amino acids. The ends were cut back, 7 bases at V and 4 bases at J, with 22 bases in the middle. The germline V gene encodes CDR1 MNHEY and CDR2 SMNVEV (reference sequence). The CDR3 region is CASIYRVTGSFTEAFF. The CDR3 region has the DNA TGTGCCAGCATTTACAGGGTGACTGGAAGCTTCACTGAAGCTTTCTTT.

This sequence joins TRBV5-6 and TRBJ1-1, with D unclear. CDR3 length: 13 amino acids. Germline values: CDR1 SGHDT, CDR2 YYEEEE. V was shortened by 6 bases and J by 1 base, with 10 bases between the two germline ends. CDR3: CASTRLQNTEAFF. The CDR3 nucleotides read TGTGCCAGCACGCGCCTTCAGAACACTGAAGCTTTCTTT.

The rearrangement links TRBV6-5 to TRBJ2-7, with D possibly matching TRBD2 (5 bases). The CDR3 sequence is 12 residues long. From germline, CDR1 is MNHEY and CDR2 SVGAGI. Trimming cost V 6 bases and J 6 bases, with 12 bases left between them. The CDR3 spells CASRLGGREQYF. CDR3 nucleotide sequence: TGTGCCAGCAGACTTGGAGGTCGCGAGCAGTACTTC.

The chain employs TRBV29-1 and TRBJ2-7; the D is unclear. Germline assignment: CDR1 SQVTM and CDR2 ANQGSEA. This CDR3 has 12 residues. Deletions cut 7 bases from V and 0 bases from J, with 10 bases between. The CDR3 spells CSAASSSYEQYF. Here the CDR3 DNA reads TGCAGCGCCGCCTCGAGCTCCTACGAGCAGTACTTC.

J is TRBJ2-7 and V is TRBV28; 9 bases agree with TRBD1. This CDR3 is built from 15 residues. The ends lost 4 bases at V and 4 bases at J; junction bases unmatched: 8. Germline-derived CDR1 and CDR2 are MDHEN and SYDVKM. The chain's CDR3 is CASSSLTGGRYEQYF. The DNA for the CDR3 is TGTGCCAGCAGTTCACTGACAGGGGGACGGTACGAGCAGTACTTC.

The chain links TRBV25-1 to TRBJ2-7; 9 nucleotides line up with TRBD1. Unmatched junction bases numbered 6, after V lost 6 bases and J lost 0 bases. Germline-derived CDR1 and CDR2 are MGHDK and SYGVNS. This CDR3 spans 15 amino acids. CDR3 loop: CASRSGTGSSYEQYF. CDR3 nucleotide sequence: TGTGCCAGCAGGAGCGGGACAGGGAGCTCCTACGAGCAGTACTTC.

The J gene is TRBJ1-1, the V gene TRBV18; D ambiguous. Per the germline V gene, CDR1 is KGHSH and CDR2 is LQKENI. The CDR3 runs 12 residues. Trimming removed 4 bases from V and 7 bases from J, with 10 bases in between. CDR3 nucleotides: TGTGCCAGCTCACAAGAAATTTATGAAGCTTTCTTT. Translating gives CASSQEIYEAFF.

This sequence joins TRBV20-1 and TRBJ2-5; no clear D gene. Germline values: CDR1 DFQATT, CDR2 SNEGSKA (reference sequence). Trimming cost V 3 bases and J 4 bases, with 3 bases left between them. The length of the CDR3 is 10 residues. The CDR3 DNA follows: TGCAGTGCTAGGGGAGAGACCCAGTACTTC. Translated: CSARGETQYF.

This clone has only a few counts. The chain combines TRBV7-9 with TRBJ2-7, with D uncertain. The CDR3 totals 15 residues. The germline CDR1 and CDR2 sequences are SEHNR and FQNEAQ (reference sequence). The V end lost 6 bases, the J end lost 1 base, and 16 bases lay between the germline ends. CDR3 DNA: TGTGCCAGCAGTCCCTCCCGGGCATTGTCCTACGAGCAGTACTTC. As protein: CASSPSRALSYEQYF.

The chain uses TRBV15 and TRBJ1-2; perhaps TRBD1 as D (5 bases). This CDR3 has 14 amino acids. V was shortened by 0 bases and J by 4 bases, with 9 bases between the two germline ends. The germline CDR1 and CDR2 sequences are LNHNV and YYDKDF (reference sequence). The CDR3 is CATSRDYRSYGYTF. DNA of the CDR3: TGTGCCACCAGCAGAGATTACAGGTCCTATGGCTACACCTTC.

The chain carries TRBV7-2 and TRBJ1-5; TRBD1 matches 9 bases. V lost 5 bases and J lost 6; bases outside the gene matches: 5. This CDR3 is 14 amino acids long. CDR1 and CDR2 (germline): SGHTA, FQGNSA. CDR3 protein: CASSNGQGTQPQHF. Written as DNA, the CDR3 is TGTGCCAGCAGCAATGGACAGGGGACTCAGCCCCAGCATTTT.

This clone was seen just once. This chain links TRBV6-1 with TRBJ1-5; D gene unclear. This CDR3 region has 13 residues. CDR1 and CDR2 (germline): MNHNS, SASEGT. V lost 8 bases to trimming and J lost 5 bases, with 13 bases between them. The CDR3 region has the DNA TGTGCCAGCGGAGGGAGTTGGGATCAGCCCCAGCATTTT. It yields the protein CASGGSWDQPQHF.

This clone was counted only a few times. This chain links TRBV25-1 with TRBJ1-1, with D tentatively TRBD1 (5 bases). This CDR3 contains 13 residues. Germline V gene lookup returns CDR1 MGHDK and CDR2 SYGVNS. V was clipped by 8 bases and J by 0 bases, with 10 bases between them. The CDR3 DNA reads as TGTGCCAGCGTGACAGACATGAACACTGAAGCTTTCTTT. Its protein is CASVTDMNTEAFF.

The V call is TRBV6-6, the J call TRBJ1-2, with a tentative D call TRBD1 (6 bases). This CDR3 spans 15 amino acids. Germline CDR1 MNHNY, CDR2 SVGAGI (reference sequence). V gave up 2 bases and J gave up 2 bases, with 12 bases separating them. Here the CDR3 reads CASSYGAGVNYGYTF. CDR3 nucleotides: TGTGCCAGCAGTTACGGGGCAGGGGTAAACTATGGCTACACCTTC.